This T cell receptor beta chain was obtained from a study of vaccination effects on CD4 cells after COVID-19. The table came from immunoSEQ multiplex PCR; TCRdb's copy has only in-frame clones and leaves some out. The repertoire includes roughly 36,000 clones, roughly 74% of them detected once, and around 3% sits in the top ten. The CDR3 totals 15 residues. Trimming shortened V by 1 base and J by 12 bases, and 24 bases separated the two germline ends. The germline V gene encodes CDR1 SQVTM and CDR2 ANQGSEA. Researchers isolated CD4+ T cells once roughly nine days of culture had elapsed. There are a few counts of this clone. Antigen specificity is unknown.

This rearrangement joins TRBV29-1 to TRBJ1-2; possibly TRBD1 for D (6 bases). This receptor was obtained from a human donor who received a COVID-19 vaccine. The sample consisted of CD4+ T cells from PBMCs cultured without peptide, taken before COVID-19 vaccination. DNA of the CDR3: TGCAGCGTTGAAGCGGCCCAGGGGCCAGGTATCAAGGACACCTTC. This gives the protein CSVEAAQGPGIKDTF.